This record looks at one T cell receptor (beta chain) sequence and its context. This clonotype registers as medium-sized (0.01 to 0.1%) by frequency; no count is noted. The clone's antigen remains unknown. This specimen belongs to a study of CXCR3-negative and CXCR3-positive naive CD8 T cells (dated by TCRdb to about 2019). Regarding the study in general: Approximately 140 million TRB reads were obtained in total, roughly 1.5 +/- 0.3 million reads per library. Diversity and physicochemical repertoire analyses covered approximately 10 donors pooled from two independent experiments. The TRBV-TRBJ cluster analysis covered naive subsets from several donors and memory cells from 3 donors. Study-wide conclusions, independent of this receptor: Because surface CD5, which has been linked to self-reactivity in mice, was comparable between naive subsets, TCR interaction strength was also inferred from TRB CDR3 physicochemical properties. Freshly isolated PBMCs were used for most assays because CXCR3 expression went down partially after cryopreservation. Comparably high repertoire diversity was found in both naive subsets, whereas much lower repertoire diversity was found in memory CD8+ T cells. TRB CDR3s from CXCR3-positive naive cells showed higher hydrophobicity (lower Kidera factor 4), lower energy, and higher strength and volume indices than CXCR3-negative naive cells. Similar TRBV-TRBJ usage was shown by naive CXCR3-negative and CXCR3-positive cells from the same donor, whereas distinct patterns were shown by memory cells.

For every CD8+ T cell subset, 300,000 cells were flow-sorted straight into RLT lysis buffer, and each subset was sorted in triplicate. To exclude memory contaminants, naive CD8+ T cells were stringently defined as CD45RO-CCR7+CD27+CD95-. Using standard density gradient centrifugation, peripheral blood mononuclear cells were isolated from buffy coats. Naive CXCR3-negative and CXCR3-positive CD8+ T cells were flow-sorted using a FACSAria III. Total RNA was extracted from sorted cells with an RNeasy Mini Kit. Sequenced using a NextSeq 550. The Human TCR Profiling Kit (MiLaboratory) was used to prepare UMI-labeled 5' RACE TRB cDNA libraries. cDNA synthesis used the entire amount of extracted RNA, and PCR amplification then used the entire amount of cDNA produced. Libraries were prepared in parallel with an identical number of PCR cycles. The authors processed their data as follows. About 50,000 +/- 10,000 unique UMI-labeled TRB cDNA molecules per library were extracted with MIGEC and MiXCR, with at least two reads per UMI required. On average, roughly 40,000 +/- 10,000 functional in-frame TRB CDR3 nucleotide clonotypes lacking stop codons were found per library. After downsampling to 5000 UMI-labeled TRB molecules per sample, diversity metrics, including normalized Shannon-Wiener and Chao1, were computed in VDJtools. VDJtools was used to calculate clonotype-size-weighted physicochemical properties of the central five CDR3 residues, namely interaction energy, strength, volume and Kidera factor 4. The reads were reprocessed in TCRdb, with one entry per CDR3 protein sequence and no accompanying DNA. TCRdb's processing, not the authors' own work, is the source of the V and J calls. The sample table records over 8,000 distinct CDR3 sequences. 1.1% of the sample comes from the top ten.

Spanning cysteine to phenylalanine, the CDR3 consists of 15 amino acids. The DNA sequence is not available. Sequencing was performed on naive CXCR3- CD8+ T cells from blood. The label giving this sample's cell subset or site can be read as: CD45RO-CCR7+CD27+CD95- naive CD8+ T cells lacking CXCR3 (TNR3-). This sequence uses TRBV12-3 or TRBV12-4 and TRBJ1-2; TCRdb calls TRBD1, which cannot be checked without DNA. This sequence originates from a human donor in good health. Some clones in this sample may be carry-over from other donors' samples. The encoded CDR3 is CASTPSTGTNYGYTF.